The T cell receptor beta chain under discussion was sequenced for a study of T cells in Graves' hyperthyroidism and ophthalmopathy. Diagnosis rested on symptoms, serum thyroxine and TRAb, thyroid ultrasound, and orbital computed tomography. About this clonotype: Since a much larger clone is just one base distant, this may be a read error.

Amplified regions were TCR beta CDR3 sequences from RNA transcripts. Researchers ran a first-round RT-PCR on the TCR CDR3 using the HTBI primer set. MiXCR, applied by TCRdb to the multiplex PCR reads, yields one record per CDR3 protein. In the table there are hundreds of thousands of distinct CDR3 sequences, about 35% of which are singletons. The germline V gene has CDR1 SEHNR and CDR2 FQNEAQ (reference sequence). This CDR3 has 14 amino acids. The germline V and J ends were trimmed by 7 bases and 0 bases, with 12 bases remaining between them. The rearrangement links TRBV7-9 to TRBJ1-1; a possible D gene is TRBD1 (5 bases). This receptor was obtained from a woman aged 40 to 50 with Graves' hyperthyroidism. The sequenced material came from blood. This CDR3 is CASTGGGLNTEAFF. CDR3 sequence (DNA): TGTGCCAGCACCGGGGGGGGTTTGAACACTGAAGCTTTCTTT.